This is a list of T cell receptor beta chains from one sample in a study of blood T cell repertoires in COVID-19. Measured with immunoSEQ multiplex PCR; TCRdb has only the in-frame clones, and not every one. The sample lists approximately 160,000 clones, about 90% occurring once. Sequencing was performed on PBMCs or T cells enriched from blood (not recorded which). These receptors came from a woman between 45 and 65 years old who had recovered from COVID-19. Both conserved end residues are part of each CDR3. The order of the fields is V gene, J gene, D gene, CDR3 length, CDR3 protein, CDR3 DNA. The D gene is left open where the match is weak.

V gene: TRBV10-1
J gene: TRBJ2-2
D gene: -
CDR3 length: 14
CDR3 protein: CASSDPGDTGELFF
CDR3 DNA: TGCGCCAGCAGTGACCCGGGAGACACCGGGGAGCTGTTTTTT

V gene: TRBV28
J gene: TRBJ2-1
D gene: -
CDR3 length: 17
CDR3 protein: CASSPLTVTSSYNEQFF
CDR3 DNA: TGTGCCAGCAGCCCCTTAACAGTTACAAGCTCCTACAATGAGCAGTTCTTC

V gene: TRBV5-1
J gene: TRBJ2-3
D gene: -
CDR3 length: 14
CDR3 protein: CASLAGLSTDTQYF
CDR3 DNA: TGCGCCAGCCTGGCGGGACTCAGCACAGATACGCAGTATTTT

V gene: TRBV6-5
J gene: TRBJ1-5
D gene: -
CDR3 length: 16
CDR3 protein: CASSYGAERRGQPQHF
CDR3 DNA: TGTGCCAGCAGTTACGGGGCGGAACGGAGGGGACAGCCCCAGCATTTT

V gene: TRBV27
J gene: TRBJ2-7
D gene: TRBD2
CDR3 length: 14
CDR3 protein: CASPSASGYYEQYF
CDR3 DNA: TGTGCCAGCCCCTCGGCTAGCGGGTACTACGAGCAGTACTTC

V gene: TRBV19
J gene: TRBJ1-5
D gene: -
CDR3 length: 16
CDR3 protein: CASSKGRGVSFQPQHF
CDR3 DNA: TGTGCCAGTAGTAAGGGCAGGGGCGTTTCGTTTCAGCCTCAGCATTTT

V gene: TRBV7-2
J gene: TRBJ2-2
D gene: -
CDR3 length: 14
CDR3 protein: CASSTFYRDKELFF
CDR3 DNA: TGTGCCAGCAGCACCTTCTACCGGGACAAGGAGCTGTTTTTT

V gene: TRBV2
J gene: TRBJ1-5
D gene: TRBD1
CDR3 length: 13
CDR3 protein: CASSSTGEQPQHF
CDR3 DNA: TGTGCCAGCAGTTCCACAGGGGAACAGCCCCAGCATTTT

V gene: TRBV4-3
J gene: TRBJ2-7
D gene: -
CDR3 length: 15
CDR3 protein: CASSQDRSSDYEQYF
CDR3 DNA: TGCGCCAGCAGCCAAGATCGTAGTAGCGACTACGAGCAGTACTTC

V gene: TRBV27
J gene: TRBJ1-2
D gene: -
CDR3 length: 16
CDR3 protein: CASSSPDTSRLGGYTF
CDR3 DNA: TGTGCCAGCAGTTCGCCAGACACCTCACGGTTGGGTGGCTACACCTTC

V gene: TRBV5-6
J gene: TRBJ2-1
D gene: TRBD2
CDR3 length: 17
CDR3 protein: CASSMGGGGRAYNEQFF
CDR3 DNA: TGTGCCAGCAGCATGGGAGGAGGCGGGAGGGCCTACAATGAGCAGTTCTTC

V gene: TRBV4-2
J gene: TRBJ2-1
D gene: -
CDR3 length: 17
CDR3 protein: CASSQEITAIVVDEQFF
CDR3 DNA: TGTGCCAGCAGCCAAGAAATTACAGCCATCGTCGTTGATGAGCAGTTCTTC